The clone carrying this T cell receptor (beta chain) was detected only once. Its cognate antigen is unknown. This CDR3 is 13 amino acids long. V lost 3 bases, J lost 4 bases, and 9 bases lay in between. Germline loops: CDR1 MNHEY, CDR2 SMNVEV (reference sequence). It was into CD45RA+ naive and CD45RA-negative memory subsets that the CD4+ cells were split. The source of the sample is a study of shared clonotypes between healthy human individuals. Study in general: The study enrolled two women and three men aged 18 to 49.

Broader study findings: Rarefaction showed that sequencing of sorted subsets was incomplete (despite large depth).

Across several immunoSEQ plates, the genomic DNA of each subset was split evenly. Libraries were prepared by immunoSEQ multiplex PCR; TCRdb keeps only in-frame clonotypes and omits some of them. This table holds 1,500,000 or so clones, approximately 97% found once. The chain carries TRBV27 and TRBJ1-1, with a possible D match to TRBD1 (5 bases). Source material: naive CD4+ T cells sorted from blood. As to subset: CD45RA+ positively selected. This clonotype was sampled from a man in his thirties or forties in good health. Written as DNA, the CDR3 is TGTGCCAGCAGTTTTTCAGGGAGCACTGAAGCTTTCTTT. It translates to CASSFSGSTEAFF.